One sample yielded the 3 T cell receptor beta chains listed below, sequenced in a study of CD8+CD57+ T cells in acquired aplastic anemia. Both TCR beta VDJ combination and CDR3 sequence profiling were carried out. Genomic DNA was the template for this profiling. MiXCR, applied by TCRdb to the reads, yields one record per CDR3 protein. The data show about 160,000 distinct CDR3 sequences, with 65% to 75% seen just once and around 45% held by the top ten. Whoever was chosen for sequencing had shown CD8+CD57+ cell expansion by flow cytometry. Sequenced sample: sorted CD4+, CD8+, or CD8+CD57+ T cells (not recorded which) from PBMCs. These receptors all come from a human donor with aplastic anemia.

The V and J genes are TRBV3-1 and TRBJ1-2, with unresolved D. Germline CDR1 reads LGHDT; CDR2 reads YNNKEL (reference sequence). CDR3 length: 12 residues. Deletions cut 1 base from V and 7 bases from J, with 7 bases between. CDR3: CASSQGEAGYTF. CDR3 nucleotide sequence: TGTGCCAGCAGCCAAGGGGAGGCTGGCTACACCTTC.

The V gene is TRBV20-1, the J gene TRBJ2-7, with TRBD2 identical over 10 bases. Germline V lookup: CDR1 DFQATT, CDR2 SNEGSKA (reference sequence). This CDR3 has 15 amino acids. The CDR3 sequence: CSLQRTSGNSYEQYF. Written as DNA, the CDR3 is TGCAGCCTCCAACGAACTAGCGGGAACTCCTACGAGCAGTACTTC.

The chain uses TRBV7-6 and TRBJ2-1; D not certain. CDR3 length: 11 residues. Trimming shortened V by 5 bases and J by 8 bases, and 7 bases separated the two germline ends. CDR1 SGHVS and CDR2 FNYEAQ come from the germline V gene. Here the CDR3 reads CASSLHDEQFF. As DNA, the CDR3 is TGTGCCAGCAGCCTCCACGATGAGCAGTTCTTC.